This is a list of T cell receptor beta chains from one sample in a study of control samples from healthy donors and cancer patients. The data were produced by immunoSEQ multiplex PCR, yet TCRdb's version contains in-frame clones alone and is incomplete. The data hold roughly 370,000 clones, with 75% to 95% observed a single time. Sequencing was done on a sample of PBMCs. The receptors come from a man aged 40-50 years with head and neck cancer. CDR3s include the opening cysteine and the closing phenylalanine or tryptophan. A D gene is named only where the DNA matches it firmly. Only some rows state a clone size, as once, few, many or a class for expanded clones.

NA	TRBJ1-4	NA	TRBV4-1	CASSQATGFSHEKLFF	TGCGCCAGCAGCCAAGCCACAGGGTTTTCTCATGAAAAACTGTTTTTT
NA	TRBJ2-2	NA	TRBV28	CASSLWGVNTGELFF	TGTGCCAGCAGTTTGTGGGGGGTCAACACCGGGGAGCTGTTTTTT
NA	TRBJ2-5	NA	TRBV3-1/TRBV3-2	CASSQVAAKETQYF	TGTGCCAGCAGCCAAGTAGCAGCCAAAGAGACCCAGTACTTC
NA	TRBJ2-3	TRBD2	TRBV5-1	CASSQRLTSGSTDTQYF	TGCGCCAGCAGCCAAAGACTGACTAGCGGGAGTACAGATACGCAGTATTTT
NA	TRBJ1-2	TRBD1	TRBV14	CASSQPGQSYGYTF	TGTGCCAGCAGCCAACCGGGACAGTCCTATGGCTACACCTTC
NA	TRBJ2-3	TRBD2	TRBV5-1	CASSLERGGSDTQYF	TGCGCCAGCAGCTTGGAGCGCGGGGGATCAGATACGCAGTATTTT
NA	TRBJ2-7	TRBD1	TRBV27	CASSLKYTGVAYEQYF	TGTGCCAGCAGTTTAAAGTATACAGGGGTGGCCTACGAGCAGTACTTC
NA	TRBJ1-6	NA	TRBV2	CASSSRQASGSPLHF	TGTGCCAGCAGTTCCCGACAGGCTTCGGGTTCACCCCTCCACTTT
NA	TRBJ2-7	NA	TRBV4-3	CASSQRTVGDEQYF	TGCGCCAGCAGCCAAAGGACCGTGGGGGACGAGCAGTACTTC
NA	TRBJ2-1	NA	TRBV5-1	CASSQGSVAYNEQFF	TGCGCCAGCAGCCAGGGGTCGGTAGCCTACAATGAGCAGTTCTTC
once	TRBJ2-7	NA	TRBV5-6	CASSGIGHEQYF	TGTGCCAGCAGCGGGATTGGACACGAGCAGTACTTC
NA	TRBJ1-1	NA	TRBV12-3/TRBV12-4	CASKFTTEAFF	TGTGCCAGCAAATTTACTACTGAAGCTTTCTTT
NA	TRBJ2-7	TRBD1	TRBV11-2	CASSLAAGGHEQYF	TGTGCCAGCAGCTTGGCGGCAGGGGGCCACGAGCAGTACTTC
NA	TRBJ1-1	NA	TRBV10-1	CASSESRGGQAEAFF	TGCGCCAGCAGTGAGTCGAGAGGGGGGCAGGCTGAAGCTTTCTTT
NA	TRBJ2-3	NA	TRBV19	CASSIGDTTDTQYF	TGTGCCAGTAGTATAGGAGACACCACAGATACGCAGTATTTT
NA	TRBJ2-5	TRBD1	TRBV9	CASSTSTGGLGETQYF	TGTGCCAGCAGCACCTCGACAGGGGGTCTGGGAGAGACCCAGTACTTC
NA	TRBJ2-6	NA	TRBV7-3	CASSIDSSGANVLTF	TGTGCCAGCAGCATAGACAGTTCTGGGGCCAACGTCCTGACTTTC
once	TRBJ2-3	NA	TRBV5-1	CASSLRRGSDTQYF	TGCGCCAGCAGCTTGAGACGGGGTTCGGATACGCAGTATTTT
NA	TRBJ1-3	NA	TRBV29-1	CSVGGPSGNTIYF	TGCAGCGTCGGAGGCCCCTCTGGAAACACCATATATTTT
NA	TRBJ2-2	NA	TRBV2	CATDRGGTTGELFF	TGTGCCACCGACCGAGGGGGTACCACCGGGGAGCTGTTTTTT
NA	TRBJ1-4	NA	TRBV5-1	CASSPRTQGNEKLFF	TGCGCCAGCAGCCCCAGGACCCAAGGGAATGAAAAACTGTTTTTT
NA	TRBJ2-3	NA	TRBV27	CASSFRGFDTQYF	TGTGCCAGCAGTTTTAGGGGGTTTGATACGCAGTATTTT
NA	TRBJ1-5	NA	TRBV4-1	CASSQVRETWNGNQPQHF	TGCGCCAGCAGCCAAGTCCGAGAAACATGGAACGGCAATCAGCCCCAGCATTTT
NA	TRBJ2-7	TRBD1	TRBV7-2	CASSLGGQGNYEQYF	TGTGCCAGCAGCTTAGGGGGACAGGGGAACTACGAGCAGTACTTC
NA	TRBJ1-3	TRBD1	TRBV5-1	CASSPTGSSGNTIYF	TGCGCCAGCAGCCCGACAGGGTCATCTGGAAACACCATATATTTT
NA	TRBJ1-2	NA	TRBV12-3/TRBV12-4	CASSLNYGYTF	TGTGCCAGCAGTTTGAACTATGGCTACACCTTC
few	TRBJ2-1	NA	TRBV24-1	CATSDASGHHYNEQFF	TGTGCCACCAGTGACGCCTCGGGACATCACTACAATGAGCAGTTCTTC
NA	TRBJ2-7	TRBD2	TRBV6-5	CASSYWSAGAPYEQYF	TGTGCCAGCAGTTACTGGTCTGCGGGAGCTCCCTACGAGCAGTACTTC
NA	TRBJ2-7	TRBD1	TRBV5-1	CASSSGQPTYEQYF	TGCGCCAGCAGCTCGGGACAGCCAACCTACGAGCAGTACTTC
NA	TRBJ2-7	NA	TRBV3-1/TRBV3-2	CASSQTGFEQYF	TGTGCCAGCAGCCAAACAGGGTTCGAGCAGTACTTC
NA	TRBJ1-1	NA	TRBV6-2/TRBV6-3	CASSHKGGFHTEAFF	TGTGCCAGCAGCCACAAGGGAGGATTTCACACTGAAGCTTTCTTT
once	TRBJ2-7	NA	TRBV9	CASSVESGEGYEQYF	TGTGCCAGCAGCGTAGAATCAGGGGAGGGCTACGAGCAGTACTTC
NA	TRBJ2-7	NA	TRBV30	CAWSVRAGQYYEQYF	TGTGCCTGGAGTGTACGGGCAGGGCAGTACTACGAGCAGTACTTC
NA	TRBJ2-7	TRBD2	TRBV3-1/TRBV3-2	CASSQLSSGSYEQYF	TGTGCCAGCAGCCAATTATCTAGCGGGAGCTACGAGCAGTACTTC
NA	TRBJ2-5	NA	TRBV5-1	CASSFIAVQETQYF	TGCGCCAGCAGCTTTATAGCAGTCCAAGAGACCCAGTACTTC
once	TRBJ1-4	NA	TRBV6-5	CASRRRTGTNEKLFF	TGTGCCAGCAGGCGACGGACGGGGACTAATGAAAAACTGTTTTTT
NA	TRBJ2-7	TRBD1	TRBV28	CAGWTGCSSYEQYF	TGTGCCGGCTGGACAGGGTGTAGCTCCTACGAGCAGTACTTC
once	TRBJ2-1	TRBD2	TRBV11-2	CASSQGLAYNEQFF	TGTGCCAGCAGCCAGGGACTAGCTTACAATGAGCAGTTCTTC
NA	TRBJ1-2	NA	TRBV25-1	CASSDSDRPISGYTF	TGTGCCAGCAGTGATTCAGACAGGCCGATTTCTGGCTACACCTTC
NA	TRBJ2-3	NA	TRBV19	CASSMRASTDTQYF	TGTGCCAGTAGTATGCGGGCTAGCACAGATACGCAGTATTTT
NA	TRBJ1-2	NA	TRBV7-2	CASSLDPGAHGYTF	TGTGCCAGCAGCTTAGATCCAGGGGCGCATGGCTACACCTTC
NA	TRBJ1-3	NA	TRBV28	CATSPGGDGNTIYF	TGTGCCACCTCACCGGGGGGTGATGGAAACACCATATATTTT
NA	TRBJ1-4	NA	TRBV27	CASSFVGVSIEKLFF	TGTGCCAGCAGTTTCGTAGGGGTTTCGATAGAAAAACTGTTTTTT
NA	TRBJ1-4	TRBD1	TRBV28	CASSLPGQGEEKLFF	TGTGCCAGCAGTTTACCCGGACAGGGGGAGGAAAAACTGTTTTTT
NA	TRBJ2-1	TRBD2	TRBV5-5	CASSPGARLAGNEQFF	TGTGCCAGCAGCCCGGGGGCCAGACTAGCGGGGAATGAGCAGTTCTTC
NA	TRBJ1-4	TRBD1	TRBV29-1	CSAVTGGNEKLFF	TGCAGCGCCGTAACAGGGGGCAATGAAAAACTGTTTTTT
NA	TRBJ1-4	NA	TRBV28	CATGTAAEKLFF	TGTGCCACCGGGACCGCGGCAGAAAAACTGTTTTTT
NA	TRBJ1-2	TRBD1	TRBV19	CASTLRQGAYIYGYTF	TGTGCCAGTACGCTACGACAGGGGGCATATATCTATGGCTACACCTTC
once	TRBJ2-3	NA	TRBV7-2	CASSLVRGTDTQYF	TGTGCCAGCAGCTTAGTACGGGGCACAGATACGCAGTATTTT
NA	TRBJ2-1	NA	TRBV11-1	CASSPPAALNEQFF	TGTGCCAGCAGCCCCCCCGCGGCCCTCAATGAGCAGTTCTTC